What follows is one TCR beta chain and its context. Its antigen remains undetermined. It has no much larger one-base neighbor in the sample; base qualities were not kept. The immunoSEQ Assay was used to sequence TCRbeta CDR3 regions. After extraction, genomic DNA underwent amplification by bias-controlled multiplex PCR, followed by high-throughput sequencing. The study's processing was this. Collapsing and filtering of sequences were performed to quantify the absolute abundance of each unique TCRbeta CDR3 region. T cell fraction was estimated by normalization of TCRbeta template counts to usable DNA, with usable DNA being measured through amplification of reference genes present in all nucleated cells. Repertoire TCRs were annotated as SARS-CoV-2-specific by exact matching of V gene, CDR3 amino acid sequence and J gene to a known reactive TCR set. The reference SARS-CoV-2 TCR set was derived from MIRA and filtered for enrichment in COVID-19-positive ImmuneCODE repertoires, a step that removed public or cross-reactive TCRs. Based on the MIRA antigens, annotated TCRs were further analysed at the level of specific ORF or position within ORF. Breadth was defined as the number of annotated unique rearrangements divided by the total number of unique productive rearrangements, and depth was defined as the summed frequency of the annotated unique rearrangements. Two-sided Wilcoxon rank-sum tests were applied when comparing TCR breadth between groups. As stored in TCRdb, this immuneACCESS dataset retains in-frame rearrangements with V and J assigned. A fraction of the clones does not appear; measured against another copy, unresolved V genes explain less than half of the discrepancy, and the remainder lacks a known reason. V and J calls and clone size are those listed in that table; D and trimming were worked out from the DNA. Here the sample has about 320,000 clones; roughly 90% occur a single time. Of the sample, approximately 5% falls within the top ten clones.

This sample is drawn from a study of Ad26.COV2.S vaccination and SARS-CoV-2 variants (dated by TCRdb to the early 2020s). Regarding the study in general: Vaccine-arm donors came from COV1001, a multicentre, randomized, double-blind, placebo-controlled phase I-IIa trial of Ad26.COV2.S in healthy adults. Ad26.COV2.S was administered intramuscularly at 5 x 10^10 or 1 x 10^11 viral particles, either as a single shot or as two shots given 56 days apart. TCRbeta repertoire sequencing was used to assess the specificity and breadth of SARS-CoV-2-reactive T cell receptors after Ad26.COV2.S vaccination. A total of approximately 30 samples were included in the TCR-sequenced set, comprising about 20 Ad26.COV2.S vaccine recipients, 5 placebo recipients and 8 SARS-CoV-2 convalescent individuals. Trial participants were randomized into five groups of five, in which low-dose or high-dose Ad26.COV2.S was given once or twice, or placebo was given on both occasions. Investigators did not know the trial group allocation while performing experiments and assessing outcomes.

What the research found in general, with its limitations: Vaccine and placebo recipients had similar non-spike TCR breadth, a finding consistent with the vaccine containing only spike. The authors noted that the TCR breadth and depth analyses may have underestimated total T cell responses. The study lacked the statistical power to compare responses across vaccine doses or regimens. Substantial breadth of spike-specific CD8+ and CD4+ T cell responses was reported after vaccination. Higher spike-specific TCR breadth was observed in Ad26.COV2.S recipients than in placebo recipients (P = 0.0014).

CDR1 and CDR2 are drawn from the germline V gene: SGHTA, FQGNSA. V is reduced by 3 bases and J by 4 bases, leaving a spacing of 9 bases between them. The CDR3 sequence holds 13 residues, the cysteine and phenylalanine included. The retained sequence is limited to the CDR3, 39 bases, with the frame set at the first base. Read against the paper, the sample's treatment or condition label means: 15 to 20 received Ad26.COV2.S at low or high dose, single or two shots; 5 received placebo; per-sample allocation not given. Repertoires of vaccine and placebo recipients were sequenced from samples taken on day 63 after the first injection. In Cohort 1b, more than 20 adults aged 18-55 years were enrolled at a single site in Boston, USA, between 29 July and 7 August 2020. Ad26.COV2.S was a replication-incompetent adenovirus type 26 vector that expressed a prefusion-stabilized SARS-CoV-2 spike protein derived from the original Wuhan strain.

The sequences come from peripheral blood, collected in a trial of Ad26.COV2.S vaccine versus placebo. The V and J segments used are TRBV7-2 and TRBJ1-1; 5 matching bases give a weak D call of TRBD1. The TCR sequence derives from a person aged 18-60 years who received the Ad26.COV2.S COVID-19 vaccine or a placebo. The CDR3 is CASSFGTLTEAFF. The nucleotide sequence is TGTGCCAGCAGCTTCGGGACCCTCACTGAAGCTTTCTTT.